This T cell receptor beta chain came from a study of breast tumors, draining lymph nodes, adjacent tissues. The table lists this clonotype with many counts. TCRdb used MiXCR to reprocess the multiplex PCR reads, holding one entry per CDR3 protein. Altogether about 53,000 distinct CDR3 sequences are present, roughly 41% being singletons, with the ten largest covering about 10%. This receptor was obtained from a female donor with breast cancer. Some clones in this sample may be carry-over from other donors' samples. Sequenced input: breast tumor tissue.

CDR3 in DNA: TGTGCCAGCAGCCTCGGGACAGGTTACACAGATACGCAGTATTTT. Amino acid sequence: CASSLGTGYTDTQYF. The chain recombines TRBV3-1 with TRBJ2-3, with 8 bases fitting TRBD1. Germline V gives CDR1 LGHDT, CDR2 YNNKEL (reference sequence). There are 15 residues in the CDR3. With V trimmed by 4 bases and J by 2 bases, 5 bases remained unmatched.